This T cell receptor beta chain stems from a study of OX40 agonist ivuxolimab in advanced cancers. Study-wide background: Six ivuxolimab dose levels, 0.01 to 10 mg/kg, were given intravenously every 2 weeks. The study's findings and limits: The CD4+ and CD8+ T cells in the blood had expanded clonally by week 6 at 0.1 to 3.0 mg/kg.

The repertoire was sequenced with immunoSEQ multiplex PCR; TCRdb's copy has only in-frame clones and lacks some. The table includes tens of thousands of clones, approximately 84% detected once. CDR3 size: 13 residues. V dropped 0 bases and J dropped 3 bases, with 6 bases sitting between them. Germline lookup yields CDR1 SNHLY and CDR2 FYNNEI. With autoimmune disease history or systemic immunosuppression, patients were excluded. To note about this clone: Its target is not known.

This chain links TRBV2 with TRBJ2-7; unclear D gene. The sequence derives from an adult with an advanced solid tumor such as melanoma, head and neck, liver or kidney cancer. The specimen was CD4+ or CD8+ T cells sorted from blood, collected in a trial of the OX40 agonist ivuxolimab. In DNA form, the CDR3 reads TGTGCCAGCAGTGAAGCCTCTCTCTACGAGCAGTACTTC. Translated: CASSEASLYEQYF.